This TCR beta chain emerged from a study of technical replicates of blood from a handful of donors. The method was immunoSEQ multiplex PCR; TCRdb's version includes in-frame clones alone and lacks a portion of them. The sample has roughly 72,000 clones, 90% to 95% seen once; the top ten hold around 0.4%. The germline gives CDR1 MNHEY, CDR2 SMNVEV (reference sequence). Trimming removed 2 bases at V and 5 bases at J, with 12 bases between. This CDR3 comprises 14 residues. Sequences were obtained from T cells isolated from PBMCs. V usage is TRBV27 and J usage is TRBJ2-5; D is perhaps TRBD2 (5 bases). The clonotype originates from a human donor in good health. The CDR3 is CASSLTVAGETQYF. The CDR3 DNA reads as TGTGCCAGCAGTTTAACGGTCGCGGGCGAGACCCAGTACTTC.